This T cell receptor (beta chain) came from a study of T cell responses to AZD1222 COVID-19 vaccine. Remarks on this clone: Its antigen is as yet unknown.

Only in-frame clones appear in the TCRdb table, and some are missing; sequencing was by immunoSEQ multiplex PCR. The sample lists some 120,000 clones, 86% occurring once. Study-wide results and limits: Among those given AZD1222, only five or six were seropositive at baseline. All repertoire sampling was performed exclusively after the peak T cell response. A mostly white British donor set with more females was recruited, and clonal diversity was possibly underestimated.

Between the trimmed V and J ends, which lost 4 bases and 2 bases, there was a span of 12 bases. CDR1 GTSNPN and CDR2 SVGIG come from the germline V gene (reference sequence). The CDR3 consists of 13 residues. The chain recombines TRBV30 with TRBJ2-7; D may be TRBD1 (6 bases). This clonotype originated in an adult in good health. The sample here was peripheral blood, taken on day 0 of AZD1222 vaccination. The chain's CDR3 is CAWNPGVAYEQYF. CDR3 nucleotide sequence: TGTGCCTGGAACCCAGGGGTCGCCTACGAGCAGTACTTC.